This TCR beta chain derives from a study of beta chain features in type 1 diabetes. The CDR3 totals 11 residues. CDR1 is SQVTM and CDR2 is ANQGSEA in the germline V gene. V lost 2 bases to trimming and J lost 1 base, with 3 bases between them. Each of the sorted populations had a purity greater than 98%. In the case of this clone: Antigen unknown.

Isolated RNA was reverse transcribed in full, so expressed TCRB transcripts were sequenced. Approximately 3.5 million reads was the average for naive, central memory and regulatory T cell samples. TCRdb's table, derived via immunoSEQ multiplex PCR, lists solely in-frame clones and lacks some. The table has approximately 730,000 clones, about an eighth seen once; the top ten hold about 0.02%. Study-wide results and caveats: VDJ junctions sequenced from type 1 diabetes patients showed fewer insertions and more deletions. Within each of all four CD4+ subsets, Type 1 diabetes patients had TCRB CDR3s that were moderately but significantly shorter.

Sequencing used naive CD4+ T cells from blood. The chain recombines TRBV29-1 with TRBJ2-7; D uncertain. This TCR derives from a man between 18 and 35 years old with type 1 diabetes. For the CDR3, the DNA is TGCAGCGTTGAACAGTCCTACGAGCAGTACTTC. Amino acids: CSVEQSYEQYF.